What follows is one T cell receptor beta chain and its context. Trimming cost V 0 bases and J 3 bases, with 11 bases left between them. The germline V gene encodes CDR1 SGHAT and CDR2 FQNNGV. The CDR3 consists of 15 residues. The source of the sample is a study of blood T cell repertoires in COVID-19. As for the study in general: Italy, Spain and the United States were the sources of the convalescent and acute COVID-19 samples. PBMCs, B-cell-depleted T cells, or T cells were the source of the cDNA or gDNA that made up the material.

Recruited during active infection, patients (from Seattle) were subsequently followed longitudinally. Original processing methods: Estimated nucleated cell counts came from reference gene primer amplification. Generated by immunoSEQ multiplex PCR, the TCRdb table keeps only in-frame clones and is missing some. The V and J calls and clone size are taken from that table; D and trimming were inferred from the DNA. The top ten hold under 14% of the sample, which has more than 200,000 clones, approximately 90% seen once. The clonotype was recovered from a man over 45 with COVID-19, enrolled during active disease. Source material: peripheral blood. V and J are TRBV11-2 and TRBJ2-5; D perhaps matches TRBD1 (7 bases). The CDR3, as DNA: TGTGCCAGCAGCTTAGATGGAGGGGGCGAAGAGACCCAGTACTTC. As protein: CASSLDGGGEETQYF. Full variable domain (remainder filled in from reference TRBV11-2 and TRBJ2-5): EAGVAQSPRYKIIEKRQSVAFWCNPISGHATLYWYQQILGQGPKLLIQFQNNGVVDDSQLPKDRFSAERLKGVDSTLKIQPAKLEDSAVYLCASSLDGGGEETQYFGPGTRLLVL.